This T cell receptor beta chain was sequenced in a study of cytomegalovirus exposure and HLA in healthy donors. General study findings and limits: In vitro, three CMV-associated chains proved specific for CMV antigens. In a later analysis, productive TCRs from donors in an Asian-associated ancestry cluster reportedly carried fewer N-insertions than the cohort mean.

Use of 60 Vbeta and 13 Jbeta primers characterized the PCR. Source study methods: A later analysis tallied about 80 million unique TCR beta chains, about 9.9 million of them shared. The method was immunoSEQ multiplex PCR; TCRdb's version includes in-frame clones alone and lacks a portion of them. V and J calls and clone size come straight from that table; D and trimming were deduced from the DNA. The sample has about 150,000 clones; 77% are singletons. Concerning this clone: Its antigen remains unidentified.

The CDR3 has 14 residues. Trimming took 3 bases from V and 10 from J; bases not matched to a gene: 8. The V gene's germline CDR1 is SGHRS and CDR2 YFSETQ. The chain joins TRBV5-1 to TRBJ2-3, with TRBD1 matching over 10 bases. The specimen sequenced was PBMCs. This receptor was identified in a woman in her twenties or thirties in good health and CMV-seropositive. The CDR3 DNA follows: TGCGCCAGCAGCTGGACAGGGGGATCCGGGGCGCAGTATTTT. This sequence encodes CASSWTGGSGAQYF.